What follows are 7 T cell receptor beta chains derived from one specimen sequenced in a study of blood T cell repertoires in COVID-19. The method was immunoSEQ multiplex PCR; TCRdb's version includes in-frame clones alone and lacks a portion of them. The sample includes 450,000 to 500,000 clones, approximately 85% of them seen just once. Sequencing input: peripheral blood. The receptor set was obtained from a human donor in a cohort sampled during active COVID-19.

The rearrangement links TRBV2 to TRBJ1-2; the match to TRBD1 covers 8 bases. Germline CDR1 is SNHLY and CDR2 is FYNNEI. The junction had 11 bases not matched to a gene; V was cut back by 9 bases and J by 8 bases. The CDR3 covers 13 residues. CDR3 in DNA: TGTGCCAGTAAGCTGCAGGGGGCCGGCGGCTACACCTTC. This encodes CASKLQGAGGYTF.

The V call is TRBV16, the J call TRBJ1-2, with D unclear. The germline gives CDR1 KGHSY, CDR2 FQNENV. V was cut by 2 bases and J by 1 base, with 8 bases left in between. The CDR3 spans 14 residues. This CDR3 is CASSQARGNYGYTF. In DNA form, the CDR3 reads TGTGCCAGCAGCCAAGCTCGCGGTAACTATGGCTACACCTTC.

This clone was seen more than once but under ten times. This chain connects TRBV19 to TRBJ1-5; D call uncertain. Germline values: CDR1 LNHDA, CDR2 SQIVND (reference sequence). The CDR3 runs to 16 residues. Between the trimmed V and J ends, which lost 3 bases and 0 bases, there was a span of 12 bases. The CDR3 DNA sequence: TGTGCCAGTAGTATCTTCACACAGACTAGCAATCAGCCCCAGCATTTT. Amino acid sequence: CASSIFTQTSNQPQHF.

The genes are TRBV19 and TRBJ2-7, with 7 bases lining up with TRBD1. The CDR3 is 16 residues long. Trimming at V came to 5 bases and at J to 6 bases, leaving 16 bases not matched to a gene. Germline V CDR1 and CDR2: LNHDA, SQIVND (reference sequence). The CDR3 region is CASSSSPKIQGSEQYF. The DNA for the CDR3 is TGTGCCAGTAGTTCAAGCCCGAAAATACAGGGGAGCGAGCAGTACTTC.

The chain carries TRBV9 and TRBJ2-7; D possibly corresponds to TRBD2 (6 bases). The CDR3 is 14 amino acids. Deletions cut 0 bases from V and 5 bases from J, with 12 bases between. Germline V gene sequence: CDR1 SGDLS, CDR2 YYNGEE. This CDR3 reads CASSVDGGSHEQYF. CDR3 sequence (DNA): TGTGCCAGCAGCGTAGATGGGGGGAGCCACGAGCAGTACTTC.

This chain joins TRBV19 and TRBJ1-2; D gene uncertain. Germline V lookup: CDR1 LNHDA, CDR2 SQIVND (reference sequence). V dropped 5 bases and J dropped 0 bases, with 13 bases sitting between them. This CDR3 has 15 amino acids. CDR3 DNA sequence: TGTGCCAGTAGTCCGTTGGAGGATCCTAACTATGGCTACACCTTC. This sequence encodes CASSPLEDPNYGYTF.

The genes are TRBV27 and TRBJ1-5; maybe TRBD1 (6 bases). The V end lost 6 bases, the J end lost 9 bases, and 18 bases lay between the germline ends. CDR3 length equals 14 residues. In germline, CDR1 is MNHEY, CDR2 SMNVEV (reference sequence). The CDR3 DNA is TGTGCCAGCAGGACCGGGACAAGAATCGGGCCCCAGCATTTT. This encodes CASRTGTRIGPQHF.